The 15 T cell receptor beta chains given below trace back to one sample, sequenced in a study of radiotherapy plus CTLA-4 blockade in lung cancer (dated by TCRdb to the late 2010s). The library relied on the immunoSEQ multiplex PCR assay. TCRdb took this table from immuneACCESS and kept in-frame rearrangements with V and J called. Such tables lack part of the clones; where checked against another copy, unresolved V genes explain under half of the gap, and the rest is unexplained. The sample table holds about 60,000 clones, of which approximately 82% were seen once. The leading ten clones occupy about 4.3% of the sample. The input for sequencing was peripheral blood, taken from a patient treated with radiotherapy plus ipilimumab. These receptors came from a human donor with non-small cell lung cancer who had a partial response to radiotherapy plus ipilimumab.

As regards this clone: An end of the junction does not agree with germline; a read error may underlie this. This chain links TRBV7-8 with TRBJ1-5, with TRBD1 matching 7 bases. The CDR3 spans 15 residues. The germline V gene has CDR1 SGHVS and CDR2 FQNEAQ. The CDR3 DNA is TGTGCCAGCAGCTTATATGATGGGAGTTTGGGACAGTCTAGTTTT. This encodes CASSLYDGSLGQSSF. The full variable domain, its missing parts supplied by reference TRBV7-8 and TRBJ1-5, is GAGVSQSPRYKVAKRGQDVALRCDPISGHVSLFWYQQALGQGPEFLTYFQNEAQLDKSGLPSDRFFAERPEGSVSTLKIQRTQQEDSAVYLCASSLYDGSLGQSSFGDGTRLSIL.

This chain joins TRBV28 and TRBJ1-5; 9 positions match TRBD1. Trimming removed 5 bases from V and 3 bases from J; junction bases left unmatched: 8. CDR1 and CDR2 (germline): MDHEN, SYDVKM. This CDR3 comprises 16 residues. The CDR3 is CASSAPGTGPNQPQHF. Here the CDR3 DNA reads TGTGCCAGCAGTGCTCCCGGGACAGGGCCCAATCAGCCCCAGCATTTT.

The chain employs TRBV7-2 and TRBJ1-5, with 9 bases aligning to TRBD1. V gave up 5 bases and J gave up 4 bases; unmatched junction bases: 6. Germline CDR1 SGHTA, CDR2 FQGNSA. The CDR3 extends over 15 amino acids. The CDR3 is CASSMTQGANQPQHF. CDR3 coding DNA: TGTGCCAGCAGCATGACACAGGGGGCTAATCAGCCCCAGCATTTT.

The V gene is TRBV29-1, the J gene TRBJ2-7; 11 bases are a match to TRBD1. Germline loops: CDR1 SQVTM, CDR2 ANQGSEA. The CDR3 spans 15 residues. V gave up 5 bases and J gave up 2 bases; unmatched junction bases: 8. The chain's CDR3 is CSVYLGGQGAYEQYF. The DNA of the CDR3 is TGCAGCGTTTACTTGGGGGGACAGGGGGCCTACGAGCAGTACTTC.

The J gene is TRBJ1-1, the V gene TRBV7-9; D might be TRBD1 (5 bases). This CDR3 comprises 16 residues. Germline V CDR1 and CDR2: SEHNR, FQNEAQ (reference sequence). Trimming left V 0 bases short and J 0 bases short, with 11 bases between. DNA of the CDR3: TGTGCCAGCAGCTTAGCCAGGACAAACATGAACACTGAAGCTTTCTTT. Residues: CASSLARTNMNTEAFF. Full variable domain (remainder filled in from reference TRBV7-9 and TRBJ1-1): DTGVSQNPRHKITKRGQNVTFRCDPISEHNRLYWYRQTLGQGPEFLTYFQNEAQLEKSRLLSDRFSAERPKGSFSTLEIQRTEQGDSAMYLCASSLARTNMNTEAFFGQGTRLTVV.

The chain carries TRBV11-2 and TRBJ2-3; 8 positions agree with TRBD2. Germline trimming cut 2 bases from V and 1 base from J; bases unmatched to any gene: 5. CDR3 length: 16 residues. Germline values: CDR1 SGHAT, CDR2 FQNNGV. CDR3 coding DNA: TGTGCCAGCAGCTTACAACGAGCGGGAGGCACAGATACGCAGTATTTT. Protein sequence: CASSLQRAGGTDTQYF.

The chain joins TRBV5-1 to TRBJ1-2, with D unclear. Trimming stripped 0 bases from V and 6 bases from J, with 6 bases between. CDR3 size: 12 residues. The germline V gene encodes CDR1 SGHRS and CDR2 YFSETQ. CDR3: CASSLDLDGYTF. As DNA, the CDR3 is TGCGCCAGCAGCTTGGATCTTGATGGCTACACCTTC.

J is TRBJ1-4 and V is TRBV6-5; 11 nucleotides agree with TRBD1. The V and J ends lost 9 bases and 8 bases, in that order; junction bases with no gene match: 8. In germline, CDR1 is MNHEY, CDR2 SVGAGI. This CDR3 spans 14 amino acids. In DNA, the CDR3 is TGTGCCAGTGGAAGGGGGACAGGGGGAGAAAAACTGTTTTTT. Its translation: CASGRGTGGEKLFF.

The chain joins TRBV27 to TRBJ2-1; TRBD2 matches at 11 bases. The CDR3 sequence is 16 residues long. V shed 5 bases and J 3 bases; nucleotides not matched to a gene: 6. The germline gives CDR1 MNHEY, CDR2 SMNVEV (reference sequence). The CDR3 DNA is TGTGCCAGCAGTCAGACCCTAGCGGGAGGCTACAATGAGCAGTTCTTC. Protein product: CASSQTLAGGYNEQFF.

The chain has TRBV28 and TRBJ1-5, with TRBD1 matching 12 bases. The trim removed 6 bases at V and 0 bases at J, leaving 9 bases unmatched. Germline V gene data show CDR1 as MDHEN and CDR2 as SYDVKM. The CDR3 totals 18 residues. CDR3 coding DNA: TGTGCCAGCAGGACCGGGACAGGGGGCATTGGTAGCAATCAGCCCCAGCATTTT. It translates to CASRTGTGGIGSNQPQHF. Supplemented by reference TRBV28 and TRBJ1-5, the full variable domain reads DVKVTQSSRYLVKRTGEKVFLECVQDMDHENMFWYRQDPGLGLRLIYFSYDVKMKEKGDIPEGYSVSREKKERFSLILESASTNQTSMYLCASRTGTGGIGSNQPQHFGDGTRLSIL.

V gene TRBV7-2 combines with J gene TRBJ1-1; D might be TRBD1 (6 bases). Trimming pared 6 bases from V and 4 bases from J, leaving 15 bases between. Germline V CDR1 and CDR2: SGHTA, FQGNSA. The CDR3 extends over 14 amino acids. The CDR3 protein is CASRVSVQGTEAFF. Here the CDR3 DNA reads TGTGCCAGCAGGGTTAGTGTACAGGGCACTGAAGCTTTCTTT.

V and J are TRBV5-4 and TRBJ1-4, with 8 bases matching TRBD1. There are 16 residues in the CDR3. Germline assignment: CDR1 SGHNT and CDR2 YYREEE (reference sequence). Trimming at V came to 0 bases and at J to 4 bases, leaving 5 bases not matched to a gene. CDR3 amino acids: CASSLASGTGNEKLFF. The CDR3 bases are TGTGCCAGCAGCTTGGCCTCAGGGACAGGTAATGAAAAACTGTTTTTT. Variable domain in full (rest from reference TRBV5-4 and TRBJ1-4): ETGVTQSPTHLIKTRGQQVTLRCSSQSGHNTVSWYQQALGQGPQFIFQYYREEENGRGNFPPRFSGLQFPNYSSELNVNALELDDSALYLCASSLASGTGNEKLFFGSGTQLSVL.

The gene calls are TRBV28 and TRBJ2-3; no clear D gene. CDR1 MDHEN and CDR2 SYDVKM come from the germline V gene. Trimming left V 3 bases short and J 6 bases short, with 13 bases between. The CDR3 is 14 amino acids. CDR3: CASSFPASSDTQYF. CDR3 DNA: TGTGCCAGCAGTTTTCCAGCTAGTTCCGATACGCAGTATTTT.

This clone was seen a single time. The chain has TRBV28 and TRBJ2-2; weak D call: TRBD1 (6 bases). Germline CDR1 MDHEN, CDR2 SYDVKM. The V end was cut by 5 bases, the J end by 3 bases, with 13 bases between. The CDR3 spans 15 residues. The DNA for the CDR3 is TGTGCCAGCAGTAACGGACAGTCAGACACCGGGGAGCTGTTTTTT. Translation: CASSNGQSDTGELFF.

The V call is TRBV18, the J call TRBJ2-1; D is uncertain. The CDR3 has 13 amino acids. The V and J ends lost 6 bases and 6 bases respectively, with 12 bases between them. Germline CDR1 reads KGHSH; CDR2 reads LQKENI. In DNA, the CDR3 is TGTGCCAGCTCCCTGTCACCCGGCAATGAGCAGTTCTTC. Translation gives CASSLSPGNEQFF.